This passage covers 25 T cell receptor beta chains from one sample sequenced in a study of a mutant IDH1 vaccine in newly diagnosed glioma. Assay: immunoSEQ multiplex PCR; the TCRdb copy retains only in-frame clones and omits some. The sample shows 55,000 to 70,000 clones, 65% to 90% of them seen only once. Documented time point: baseline, week 1 (first vaccination visit). Treatment indicated: pre-vaccination baseline after standard-of-care therapy. Sample: PBMCs, taken from a glioma patient treated with radiotherapy, temozolomide or both. These TCRs come from a man aged 25 to 40 with glioma.

CDR3 protein: CASSLASYEQYF. The CDR3 nucleotides read TGTGCCAGCAGCTTAGCCTCCTACGAGCAGTACTTC. The chain joins TRBV5-4 to TRBJ2-7; the D is unclear. CDR3 length: 12 amino acids. V was pared by 2 bases and J by 0 bases, with 3 bases between. Germline V gene data show CDR1 as SGHNT and CDR2 as YYREEE (reference sequence).

The chain couples TRBV28 to TRBJ2-7, with 10 nucleotides matching TRBD2. Losses at the gene ends were 3 bases for V and 4 bases for J; bases not matched to a gene: 3. The CDR3 length is 14 residues. Germline-derived CDR1 and CDR2 are MDHEN and SYDVKM. For the CDR3, the DNA is TGTGCCAGCAGTTTGCTAGCGGGGGTGTACGAGCAGTACTTC. This codes for CASSLLAGVYEQYF.

V usage is TRBV7-9 and J usage is TRBJ2-4; 10 positions agree with TRBD1. CDR1 is SEHNR and CDR2 is FQNEAQ in the germline V gene (reference sequence). V was clipped by 3 bases and J by 6 bases; unmatched bases: 8. This CDR3 spans 16 amino acids. CDR3 bases: TGTGCCAGCAGCTTCCATTCGACAGGGGGCTTAAACATTCAGTACTTC. This codes for CASSFHSTGGLNIQYF. Combining the CDR3 with reference TRBV7-9 and TRBJ2-4 gives the whole variable domain DTGVSQNPRHKITKRGQNVTFRCDPISEHNRLYWYRQTLGQGPEFLTYFQNEAQLEKSRLLSDRFSAERPKGSFSTLEIQRTEQGDSAMYLCASSFHSTGGLNIQYFGAGTRLSVL.

This clone has only one observation. The rearrangement joins TRBV5-5 to TRBJ1-3, with 7 bases identical to TRBD1. Unmatched junction bases numbered 6, after V lost 2 bases and J lost 4 bases. Germline CDR1 and CDR2: SGHKS and YYEKEE (reference sequence). The CDR3 loop spans 15 amino acids. The CDR3, as DNA: TGTGCCAGCAGCTTTGACAGGGTCCCCGGAAACACCATATATTTT. Protein product: CASSFDRVPGNTIYF.

The V and J genes are TRBV6-1 and TRBJ1-1, with TRBD1 matching 9 bases. The V gene's germline CDR1 is MNHNS and CDR2 SASEGT. The CDR3 is 13 amino acids. J lost 8 bases, V lost 4 bases, and 5 bases had no gene match. The CDR3 spells CASSGTGDPEAFF. CDR3 sequence (DNA): TGTGCCAGCAGTGGGACAGGGGATCCCGAAGCTTTCTTT.

CDR3 bases: TGTGCCAGCAGAGACGACAGGGGTGGGGGCCAAGAGACCCAGTACTTC. Its protein product is CASRDDRGGGQETQYF. The chain uses TRBV2 and TRBJ2-5; 8 nucleotides match TRBD1. Germline V gene sequence: CDR1 SNHLY, CDR2 FYNNEI. The V gene end was trimmed by 6 bases and the J gene end by 1 base; junction bases not matched to a gene: 10. This CDR3 is 16 amino acids long.

This clone has just a few counts. The J gene is TRBJ1-3, the V gene TRBV5-1; D is unclear. Germline CDR1 and CDR2: SGHRS and YFSETQ. The CDR3 length is 15 residues. Trimming took 0 bases from V and 0 from J, leaving 7 bases between them. CDR3 in DNA: TGCGCCAGCAGCTTGGGTCAGCTCTCTGGAAACACCATATATTTT. It translates to CASSLGQLSGNTIYF. Full variable domain (rest looked up from reference TRBV5-1 and TRBJ1-3): KAGVTQTPRYLIKTRGQQVTLSCSPISGHRSVSWYQQTPGQGLQFLFEYFSETQRNKGNFPGRFSGRQFSNSRSEMNVSTLELGDSALYLCASSLGQLSGNTIYFGEGSWLTVV.

This clone was detected once. The chain uses TRBV27 and TRBJ2-3; no reliable D call. With 6 bases removed from V and 0 bases from J, the gap between germline ends came to 10 bases. Germline CDR1 reads MNHEY; CDR2 reads SMNVEV (reference sequence). The CDR3 loop spans 14 amino acids. For the CDR3, the DNA is TGTGCCAGCAGGGGATTCAGTAGCACAGATACGCAGTATTTT. The encoded protein is CASRGFSSTDTQYF.

The chain couples TRBV5-1 to TRBJ2-6; D possibly uses TRBD1 or TRBD2 (5 bases each). Germline V gene sequence: CDR1 SGHRS, CDR2 YFSETQ. CDR3 length equals 18 residues. Trimming cost V 5 bases and J 0 bases, with 18 bases left between them. CDR3 bases: TGCGCCAGCAGATCCCGGGACCACCTCTTCTCTGGGGCCAACGTCCTGACTTTC. It specifies CASRSRDHLFSGANVLTF. Drawing the rest from reference TRBV5-1 and TRBJ2-6, the complete variable domain is KAGVTQTPRYLIKTRGQQVTLSCSPISGHRSVSWYQQTPGQGLQFLFEYFSETQRNKGNFPGRFSGRQFSNSRSEMNVSTLELGDSALYLCASRSRDHLFSGANVLTFGAGSRLTVL.

V is TRBV28 and J is TRBJ2-1; D uncertain. The length of the CDR3 is 11 residues. With 7 bases removed from V and 4 bases from J, the gap between germline ends came to 5 bases. CDR1 MDHEN and CDR2 SYDVKM come from the germline V gene. The CDR3 protein is CASTTYNEQFF. CDR3 sequence (DNA): TGTGCCAGCACCACTTACAATGAGCAGTTCTTC.

V gene TRBV6-1 combines with J gene TRBJ2-6, with 7 nucleotides matching TRBD1. The CDR3 loop spans 15 amino acids. Germline V gives CDR1 MNHNS, CDR2 SASEGT. With V trimmed by 6 bases and J by 0 bases, 2 bases remained unmatched. CDR3 amino acids: CASRRQGSGANVLTF. CDR3 DNA: TGTGCCAGCAGAAGACAGGGCTCTGGGGCCAACGTCCTGACTTTC.

The chain carries TRBV11-2 and TRBJ1-6; 10 bases fit TRBD1. V was clipped by 5 bases and J by 5 bases; unmatched bases: 9. The CDR3 is made up of 17 amino acids. Germline V gene data show CDR1 as SGHAT and CDR2 as FQNNGV. The CDR3 is CASSAPGTGVDNSPLHF. The CDR3 nucleotides read TGTGCCAGCAGCGCTCCCGGGACAGGGGTAGATAATTCACCCCTCCACTTT.

The chain joins TRBV4-1 to TRBJ1-1; D remains ambiguous. V gave up 0 bases and J gave up 10 bases, with 18 bases separating them. Germline V CDR1 and CDR2: MGHRA, YSYEKL. The CDR3 is 15 residues long. In DNA, the CDR3 is TGCGCCAGCAGCCAAGATCCCCTCGGCCCTTCTCTAGCTTTCTTT. It codes for CASSQDPLGPSLAFF.

The chain uses TRBV7-9 and TRBJ2-3; 7 positions match TRBD2. Germline assignment: CDR1 SEHNR and CDR2 FQNEAQ (reference sequence). Germline trimming cut 4 bases from V and 1 base from J; bases unmatched to any gene: 5. The length of the CDR3 is 15 residues. In DNA, the CDR3 is TGTGCCAGCAGCTCCCATGGGGGGGGCACAGATACGCAGTATTTT. Its protein product is CASSSHGGGTDTQYF.

J is TRBJ1-6 and V is TRBV19; TRBD1 matches 7 bases. Germline V gene data show CDR1 as LNHDA and CDR2 as SQIVND (reference sequence). The CDR3 loop spans 15 amino acids. J gave up 7 bases and V 3 bases, and 6 bases lay outside the gene matches. The CDR3 DNA follows: TGTGCCAGTAGTATGCAGAACAGGGGCAATTCACCCCTCCACTTT. Amino acid sequence: CASSMQNRGNSPLHF.

This chain links TRBV4-2 with TRBJ2-2; D possibly corresponds to TRBD2 (6 bases). Trimming removed 0 bases from V and 2 bases from J, with 16 bases in between. CDR1 and CDR2 from the germline V gene are LGHNA and YNFKEQ. The CDR3 loop spans 18 amino acids. This CDR3 reads CASSQDGAGRPNTGELFF. DNA of the CDR3: TGTGCCAGCAGCCAAGATGGGGCGGGGAGGCCTAACACCGGGGAGCTGTTTTTT.

The chain carries TRBV13 and TRBJ1-5, with D maybe TRBD1 (5 bases). The germline V gene has CDR1 PRHDT and CDR2 FYEKMQ (reference sequence). There are 14 residues in the CDR3. V was shortened by 3 bases and J by 1 base, with 7 bases between the two germline ends. The CDR3, as DNA: TGTGCCAGCAGCTTGGGGGGAAGCAATCAGCCCCAGCATTTT. Translating gives CASSLGGSNQPQHF.

This chain joins TRBV27 and TRBJ1-5; D may be TRBD1 (6 bases). V was shortened by 0 bases and J by 0 bases, with 9 bases between the two germline ends. The CDR3 is made up of 16 amino acids. Germline V gene lookup returns CDR1 MNHEY and CDR2 SMNVEV (reference sequence). The CDR3 nucleotides read TGTGCCAGCAGTTTATCCCCGACAGGTAGCAATCAGCCCCAGCATTTT. The encoded protein is CASSLSPTGSNQPQHF.

This chain joins TRBV7-2 and TRBJ1-2; D unclear. The germline V and J ends were trimmed by 5 bases and 4 bases, with 20 bases remaining between them. There are 16 residues in the CDR3. Germline lookup yields CDR1 SGHTA and CDR2 FQGNSA. The CDR3 loop reads CASSADAITQTYGYTF. In DNA, the CDR3 is TGTGCCAGCAGCGCGGACGCCATCACCCAAACCTATGGCTACACCTTC.

This chain links TRBV5-4 with TRBJ2-3; a possible D gene is TRBD1 (5 bases). Deletions cut 5 bases from V and 2 bases from J, with 9 bases between. The germline CDR1 and CDR2 sequences are SGHNT and YYREEE (reference sequence). CDR3 length equals 13 residues. CDR3 nucleotide sequence: TGTGCCAGCAGTCACAGGTTCACAGATACGCAGTATTTT. This codes for CASSHRFTDTQYF. The whole variable domain, remainder taken from reference TRBV5-4 and TRBJ2-3, is ETGVTQSPTHLIKTRGQQVTLRCSSQSGHNTVSWYQQALGQGPQFIFQYYREEENGRGNFPPRFSGLQFPNYSSELNVNALELDDSALYLCASSHRFTDTQYFGPGTRLTVL.

The chain carries TRBV19 and TRBJ2-3; no clear D. V lost 1 base and J 0 bases, leaving 11 bases between the germline ends. Per germline, CDR1 LNHDA and CDR2 SQIVND (reference sequence). This CDR3 comprises 16 residues. CDR3 residues: CASSIGPYSSTDTQYF. For the CDR3, the DNA is TGTGCCAGTAGTATAGGGCCCTACTCTAGCACAGATACGCAGTATTTT.

This chain connects TRBV19 to TRBJ1-5; 9 nucleotides agree with TRBD1. The CDR3 consists of 15 residues. With V trimmed by 5 bases and J by 7 bases, 9 bases remained unmatched. Per the germline V gene, CDR1 is LNHDA and CDR2 is SQIVND (reference sequence). CDR3 in amino acids: CASSAQGARSQPQHF. The CDR3 DNA follows: TGTGCCAGTAGTGCACAGGGGGCGCGATCCCAGCCCCAGCATTTT.

This chain connects TRBV29-1 to TRBJ1-2; the D is unclear. The V end was cut by 0 bases, the J end by 4 bases, with 12 bases between. This CDR3 is built from 14 residues. Germline V lookup: CDR1 SQVTM, CDR2 ANQGSEA. The CDR3 loop reads CSVEDPPAAYGYTF. CDR3 nucleotides: TGCAGCGTTGAAGATCCGCCAGCCGCCTATGGCTACACCTTC.

This chain joins TRBV29-1 and TRBJ2-5; 10 nucleotides agree with TRBD1. CDR1 and CDR2 from the germline V gene are SQVTM and ANQGSEA. The CDR3 is 14 residues long. V lost 1 base and J lost 2; bases outside the gene matches: 1. The CDR3 protein is CSVEGQGAQETQYF. The DNA of the CDR3 is TGCAGCGTTGAAGGACAGGGGGCACAAGAGACCCAGTACTTC.

As regards this clone: This sample includes further DNA sequences coding for the same CDR3. V usage is TRBV15 and J usage is TRBJ2-7; TRBD2 might be the D (5 bases). There are 16 residues in the CDR3. Germline V gene data show CDR1 as LNHNV and CDR2 as YYDKDF (reference sequence). V was clipped by 0 bases and J by 0 bases, with 12 bases between them. CDR3 amino acids: CATSRDLLGDSYEQYF. The CDR3, as DNA: TGTGCCACCAGCAGAGATCTTCTGGGAGACTCCTACGAGCAGTACTTC.